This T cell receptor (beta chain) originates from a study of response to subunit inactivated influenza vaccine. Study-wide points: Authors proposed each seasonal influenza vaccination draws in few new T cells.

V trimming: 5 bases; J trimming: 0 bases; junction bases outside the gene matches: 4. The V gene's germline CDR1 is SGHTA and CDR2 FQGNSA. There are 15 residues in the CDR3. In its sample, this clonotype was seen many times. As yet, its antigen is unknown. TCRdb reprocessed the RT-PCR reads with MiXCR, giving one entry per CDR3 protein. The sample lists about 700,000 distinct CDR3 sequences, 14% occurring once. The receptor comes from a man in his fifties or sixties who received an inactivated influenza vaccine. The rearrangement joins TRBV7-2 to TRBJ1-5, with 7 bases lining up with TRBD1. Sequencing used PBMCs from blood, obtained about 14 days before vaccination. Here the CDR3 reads CASSTTGNSNQPQHF. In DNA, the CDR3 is TGTGCCAGCAGCACGACAGGGAATAGCAATCAGCCCCAGCATTTT.